This passage covers 26 T cell receptor beta chains from one sample sequenced in a study of shared clonotypes between healthy human individuals. Libraries were prepared by immunoSEQ multiplex PCR; TCRdb keeps only in-frame clonotypes and omits some of them. The sample lists 550,000 to 800,000 clones, about 74% occurring once. The sequenced material came from memory CD4+ T cells sorted from blood. Stated subset: CD45RA-negative fraction. The receptors shown here come from a woman aged 30 to 39 in good health.

This clone was seen repeatedly, ten times or more. V and J are TRBV9 and TRBJ1-3; D is undetermined. This CDR3 region has 14 residues. V was pared by 0 bases and J by 4 bases, with 8 bases between. Per the germline V gene, CDR1 is SGDLS and CDR2 is YYNGEE. CDR3 DNA sequence: TGTGCCAGCAGCGTAGAGATGGCGGGAAACACCATATATTTT. Translated, it gives CASSVEMAGNTIYF.

The genes are TRBV7-2 and TRBJ1-4; the D is unclear. Trimming shortened V by 1 base and J by 0 bases, and 9 bases separated the two germline ends. The V gene's germline CDR1 is SGHTA and CDR2 FQGNSA. The CDR3 is 16 residues long. The CDR3 DNA is TGTGCCAGCAGCTTAGGTTTCCGTGCAACTAATGAAAAACTGTTTTTT. Protein product: CASSLGFRATNEKLFF.

The J gene is TRBJ2-3, the V gene TRBV4-1; TRBD1 is a possible D gene (5 bases). Germline assignment: CDR1 MGHRA and CDR2 YSYEKL. The CDR3 has 16 amino acids. Trimming pared 4 bases from V and 6 bases from J, leaving 20 bases between. The CDR3 sequence: CASSLDLAPGPDTQYF. The CDR3 nucleotides read TGCGCCAGCAGCCTCGATTTAGCCCCAGGGCCCGATACGCAGTATTTT.

The chain has TRBV6-6 and TRBJ2-7; TRBD1 might be the D (6 bases). This CDR3 has 14 residues. Trimming stripped 2 bases from V and 6 bases from J, with 14 bases between. Germline V gives CDR1 MNHNY, CDR2 SVGAGI (reference sequence). Here the CDR3 DNA reads TGTGCCAGCAGTTACCTGGGGGCCGGCTCCGAGCAGTACTTC. This translates into CASSYLGAGSEQYF.

The V call is TRBV6-5, the J call TRBJ2-5, with D perhaps TRBD1 or TRBD2 (6 bases each). The germline CDR1 and CDR2 sequences are MNHEY and SVGAGI. The CDR3 covers 16 residues. V gave up 0 bases and J gave up 2 bases, with 13 bases separating them. The CDR3 coding sequence is TGTGCCAGCAGTTACTCGAATGGAGGGGGACAAGAGACCCAGTACTTC. Protein product: CASSYSNGGGQETQYF.

This clone was seen a handful of times. At one of its ends the junction is not consistent with the germline gene, which may arise from a read error. The chain's CDR3 is CASSRGSTGNTMYF. Here the CDR3 DNA reads TGTGCCAGCAGCAGGGGGAGTACTGGAAACACCATGTATTTT. The rearrangement uses TRBV7-9 and TRBJ1-3; D possibly corresponds to TRBD1 (6 bases). CDR3 length: 14 amino acids. CDR1 and CDR2 (germline): SEHNR, FQNEAQ (reference sequence).

The chain couples TRBV6-5 to TRBJ1-6; D ambiguous. CDR3 size: 12 residues. Trimming pared 5 bases from V and 7 bases from J, leaving 6 bases between. CDR1 MNHEY and CDR2 SVGAGI come from the germline V gene. This CDR3 reads CASSRYNSPLHF. CDR3 sequence (DNA): TGTGCCAGCAGTCGCTACAATTCACCCCTCCACTTT.

The chain is built from TRBV9 and TRBJ2-5; D assignment may be TRBD1 or TRBD2 (7 bases each). The length of the CDR3 is 16 residues. Deletions cut 3 bases from V and 0 bases from J, with 15 bases between. CDR1 and CDR2 (germline): SGDLS, YYNGEE. The CDR3 coding sequence is TGTGCCAGCAGCGAGGGGGCGGGGGCACACCAAGAGACCCAGTACTTC. Translating it yields CASSEGAGAHQETQYF.

The chain recombines TRBV29-1 with TRBJ1-3, with D possibly matching TRBD1 (6 bases). From germline, CDR1 is SQVTM and CDR2 ANQGSEA. The CDR3 extends over 18 amino acids. Between the trimmed V and J ends, which lost 7 bases and 1 base, there was a span of 26 bases. The CDR3 region is CSADLGTPGFMSGNTIYF. The CDR3 region has the DNA TGCAGCGCCGATCTAGGGACACCCGGGTTTATGTCTGGAAACACCATATATTTT.

The chain couples TRBV5-4 to TRBJ2-1; no clear D gene. CDR3 size: 14 residues. V was pared by 0 bases and J by 6 bases, with 10 bases between. The germline V gene has CDR1 SGHNT and CDR2 YYREEE (reference sequence). The CDR3 DNA is TGTGCCAGCAGCTTGGGTCCCCCGATCAATGAGCAGTTCTTC. Amino acids: CASSLGPPINEQFF.

In regard to this clone: The sample contains more than one DNA sequence encoding this CDR3. This chain joins TRBV7-8 and TRBJ1-5; D is uncertain. The CDR3 spans 12 residues. Trimming removed 1 base at V and 7 bases at J, with 5 bases between. The germline gives CDR1 SGHVS, CDR2 FQNEAQ. CDR3 loop: CASSLVNQPQHF. The DNA for the CDR3 is TGTGCCAGCAGCTTAGTCAACCAGCCCCAGCATTTT. Filled out from reference TRBV7-8 and TRBJ1-5, the complete variable domain reads GAGVSQSPRYKVAKRGQDVALRCDPISGHVSLFWYQQALGQGPEFLTYFQNEAQLDKSGLPSDRFFAERPEGSVSTLKIQRTQQEDSAVYLCASSLVNQPQHFGDGTRLSIL.

This sequence joins TRBV28 and TRBJ2-7, with 15 bases that match TRBD2. Per the germline V gene, CDR1 is MDHEN and CDR2 is SYDVKM. V lost 6 bases, J lost 6 bases, and 12 bases stayed unmatched. The CDR3 consists of 17 residues. CDR3 amino acids: CASSPPGLAGGRREQYF. In DNA, the CDR3 is TGTGCCAGCAGCCCTCCCGGACTAGCGGGAGGGCGACGCGAGCAGTACTTC. The complete variable domain, with remaining parts taken from reference TRBV28 and TRBJ2-7, reads DVKVTQSSRYLVKRTGEKVFLECVQDMDHENMFWYRQDPGLGLRLIYFSYDVKMKEKGDIPEGYSVSREKKERFSLILESASTNQTSMYLCASSPPGLAGGRREQYFGPGTRLTVT.

This rearrangement joins TRBV30 to TRBJ2-5; 10 positions agree with TRBD2. Germline values: CDR1 GTSNPN, CDR2 SVGIG (reference sequence). V lost 1 base, J lost 1 base, and 3 bases stayed unmatched. This CDR3 comprises 15 residues. DNA of the CDR3: TGTGCCTGGAGTGGGACTAGCGGACTCCAAGAGACCCAGTACTTC. The encoded protein is CAWSGTSGLQETQYF.

J is TRBJ2-7 and V is TRBV27; D unresolved. Per the germline V gene, CDR1 is MNHEY and CDR2 is SMNVEV (reference sequence). The CDR3 runs 13 residues. Trimming cost V 2 bases and J 0 bases, with 5 bases left between them. The CDR3 sequence is CASSLARSYEQYF. Here the CDR3 DNA reads TGTGCCAGCAGTTTAGCCCGCTCCTACGAGCAGTACTTC.

The CDR3 bases are TGCGCCAGCAGCTACTCCGGGACAGGGAAAGGCTACACCTTC. It is translated as CASSYSGTGKGYTF. The V call is TRBV5-1, the J call TRBJ1-2, with 9 bases identical to TRBD1. Losses at the gene ends were 3 bases for V and 8 bases for J; bases not matched to a gene: 8. CDR3 size: 14 residues. Germline CDR1 SGHRS, CDR2 YFSETQ.

This clone was observed a handful of times. This sample includes further DNA sequences coding for the same CDR3. The chain uses TRBV6-5 and TRBJ2-5; 8 bases fit TRBD1. V lost 6 bases to trimming and J lost 4 bases; unmatched junction nucleotides: 4. The CDR3 extends over 13 amino acids. Germline V gene data show CDR1 as MNHEY and CDR2 as SVGAGI. The CDR3 nucleotides read TGTGCCAGCAGCTGGACAGGGCGAGAGACCCAGTACTTC. Its translation: CASSWTGRETQYF.

The chain joins TRBV14 to TRBJ2-1, with a weak D call TRBD2 (6 bases). Trimming removed 3 bases at V and 2 bases at J, with 17 bases between. CDR1 is SGHDN, CDR2 FVKESK, per germline. The CDR3 is 17 residues long. For the CDR3, the DNA is TGTGCCAGCAGCCAGCGGGATTCGGTATTTCCCTACAATGAGCAGTTCTTC. Translation: CASSQRDSVFPYNEQFF. Based on the CDR3 plus reference TRBV14 and TRBJ2-1, the full variable domain is EAGVTQFPSHSVIEKGQTVTLRCDPISGHDNLYWYRRVMGKEIKFLLHFVKESKQDESGMPNNRFLAERTGGTYSTLKVQPAELEDSGVYFCASSQRDSVFPYNEQFFGPGTRLTVL.

The V gene is TRBV6-5, the J gene TRBJ1-5; D is perhaps TRBD1 (6 bases). Germline loops: CDR1 MNHEY, CDR2 SVGAGI. The CDR3 extends over 14 amino acids. Trimming took off 4 bases at V and 7 bases at J, with 14 bases between the two ends. The CDR3 coding sequence is TGTGCCAGCAGTTCCCAGGGGTTAACACAGCCCCAGCATTTT. It is translated as CASSSQGLTQPQHF.

The chain carries TRBV10-1 and TRBJ2-7, with 7 bases that match TRBD2. Germline loops: CDR1 WNHNN, CDR2 SYGVQD (reference sequence). This CDR3 spans 12 amino acids. Trimming removed 6 bases from V and 3 bases from J; junction bases left unmatched: 2. As DNA, the CDR3 is TGCGCCAGCAGCCAGCGGGACTACGAGCAGTACTTC. Translating it yields CASSQRDYEQYF.

Of note for this clone: Other DNA sequences in the same sample also yield this CDR3. The chain recombines TRBV28 with TRBJ2-7; possibly TRBD1 or TRBD2 for D (5 bases each). The CDR3 runs to 12 residues. CDR1 and CDR2 (germline): MDHEN, SYDVKM. Trimming left V 2 bases short and J 4 bases short, with 6 bases between. The CDR3 DNA reads as TGTGCCAGCAGTTTAGGGGGTTACGAGCAGTACTTC. The encoded protein is CASSLGGYEQYF.

The rearrangement joins TRBV10-3 to TRBJ1-4; D not certain. Trimming left V 4 bases short and J 7 bases short, with 13 bases between. Germline V lookup: CDR1 ENHRY, CDR2 SYGVKD. This CDR3 comprises 14 residues. CDR3 in amino acids: CAISAQTNPEKLFF. CDR3 nucleotide sequence: TGTGCCATCAGTGCGCAGACAAACCCTGAAAAACTGTTTTTT.

The rearrangement links TRBV5-1 to TRBJ2-3, with 9 bases fitting TRBD1. This CDR3 contains 14 residues. Germline V gene data show CDR1 as SGHRS and CDR2 as YFSETQ. V was clipped by 4 bases and J by 5 bases; unmatched bases: 5. The CDR3 loop is CASSLDRGLDTQYF. In DNA, the CDR3 is TGCGCCAGCAGCCTGGACAGGGGATTAGATACGCAGTATTTT.

The V gene is TRBV6-1, the J gene TRBJ2-3, with 8 bases matching TRBD1. The CDR3 has 15 residues. The V segment lost 7 bases and the J segment 3 bases; nucleotides outside the gene matches: 9. CDR1 MNHNS and CDR2 SASEGT come from the germline V gene. Here the CDR3 reads CASISGTGITDTQYF. The DNA for the CDR3 is TGTGCCAGCATTTCCGGGACAGGTATTACAGATACGCAGTATTTT.

This chain joins TRBV6-1 and TRBJ1-2, with a possible D match to TRBD1 (6 bases). Germline assignment: CDR1 MNHNS and CDR2 SASEGT. This CDR3 contains 15 residues. Between the trimmed V and J ends, which lost 5 bases and 3 bases, there was a span of 16 bases. The CDR3 DNA reads TGTGCCAGCAGTCGCGTTCTGGGACAACACTATGGCTACACCTTC. Protein product: CASSRVLGQHYGYTF.

V and J are TRBV5-1 and TRBJ1-1; the match to TRBD1 covers 7 bases. The germline gives CDR1 SGHRS, CDR2 YFSETQ. V was clipped by 2 bases and J by 4 bases; unmatched bases: 11. The CDR3 runs to 16 residues. CDR3 in DNA: TGCGCCAGCAGCTTACGACCCAGGGGGTCTGGCACTGAAGCTTTCTTT. Its protein is CASSLRPRGSGTEAFF.

The CDR3 protein is CASRPFYENTEAFF. In DNA form, the CDR3 reads TGTGCCAGCAGGCCCTTTTATGAGAACACTGAAGCTTTCTTT. The V gene is TRBV6-4, the J gene TRBJ1-1; D remains unclear. V shed 6 bases and J shed 1 base, with 12 bases lying between them. Per the germline V gene, CDR1 is MRHNA and CDR2 is SNTAGT. The CDR3 extends over 14 amino acids.